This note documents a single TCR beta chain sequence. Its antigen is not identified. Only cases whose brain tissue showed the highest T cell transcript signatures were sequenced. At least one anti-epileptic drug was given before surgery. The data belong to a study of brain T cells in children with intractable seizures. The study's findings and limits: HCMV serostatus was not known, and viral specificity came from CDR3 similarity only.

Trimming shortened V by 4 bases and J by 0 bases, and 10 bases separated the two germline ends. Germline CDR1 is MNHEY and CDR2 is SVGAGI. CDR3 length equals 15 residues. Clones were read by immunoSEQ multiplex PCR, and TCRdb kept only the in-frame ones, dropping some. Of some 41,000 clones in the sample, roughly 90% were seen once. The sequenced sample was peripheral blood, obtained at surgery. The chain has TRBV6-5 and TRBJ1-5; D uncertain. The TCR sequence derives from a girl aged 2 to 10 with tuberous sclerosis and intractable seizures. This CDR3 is CASSLTWGSNQPQHF. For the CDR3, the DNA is TGTGCCAGCAGTTTGACGTGGGGTAGCAATCAGCCCCAGCATTTT.